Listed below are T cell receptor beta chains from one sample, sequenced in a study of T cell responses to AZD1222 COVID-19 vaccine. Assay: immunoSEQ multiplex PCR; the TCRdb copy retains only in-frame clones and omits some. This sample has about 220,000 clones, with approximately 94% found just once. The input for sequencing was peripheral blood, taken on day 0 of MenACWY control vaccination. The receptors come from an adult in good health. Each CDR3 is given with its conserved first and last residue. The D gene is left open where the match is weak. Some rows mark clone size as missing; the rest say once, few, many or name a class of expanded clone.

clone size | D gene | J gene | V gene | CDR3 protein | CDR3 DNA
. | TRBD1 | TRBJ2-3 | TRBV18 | CASFKDRAVTDTQYF | TGTGCCAGCTTCAAAGACAGGGCGGTCACAGATACGCAGTATTTT
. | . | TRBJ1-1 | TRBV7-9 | CASSLVLSPAHEAFF | TGTGCCAGCAGCCTCGTTCTGTCCCCAGCCCACGAAGCTTTCTTT
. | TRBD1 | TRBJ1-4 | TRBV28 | CASSLWAGGEKLFF | TGTGCCAGCAGTTTATGGGCAGGGGGTGAAAAACTGTTTTTT
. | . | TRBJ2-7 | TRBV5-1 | CASSYDTFGEQYF | TGCGCCAGCAGCTACGACACCTTTGGGGAGCAGTACTTC
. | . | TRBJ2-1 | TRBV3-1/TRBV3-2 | CASSPRLTHPNEQFF | TGTGCCAGCAGCCCCCGACTCACGCACCCCAATGAGCAGTTCTTC
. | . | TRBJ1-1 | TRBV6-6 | CASSHTGGSTEAFF | TGTGCCAGCAGCCACACGGGAGGGAGCACTGAAGCTTTCTTT
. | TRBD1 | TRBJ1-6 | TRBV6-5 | CASRTGTGAPLHF | TGTGCCAGCAGAACCGGGACAGGGGCACCCCTCCACTTT
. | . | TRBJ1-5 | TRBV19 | CASSIVGTASVQPQHF | TGTGCCAGTAGTATAGTAGGAACAGCCTCCGTTCAGCCCCAGCATTTT
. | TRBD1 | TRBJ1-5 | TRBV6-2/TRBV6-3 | CASSPDRERNQPQHF | TGTGCCAGCAGCCCTGACAGGGAACGCAATCAGCCCCAGCATTTT
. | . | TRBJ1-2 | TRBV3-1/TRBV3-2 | CASSQRGAYGYTF | TGTGCCAGCAGCCAACGCGGGGCCTATGGCTACACCTTC
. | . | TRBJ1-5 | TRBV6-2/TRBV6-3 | CASSYSSKNQPQHF | TGTGCCAGCAGTTACTCGAGTAAGAATCAGCCCCAGCATTTT
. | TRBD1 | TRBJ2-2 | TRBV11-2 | CASSSRTGSNTGELFF | TGTGCCAGCAGCTCCCGGACAGGGTCTAACACCGGGGAGCTGTTTTTT
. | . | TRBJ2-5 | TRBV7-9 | CASSSTGFREETQYF | TGTGCCAGCAGCTCAACAGGGTTTCGGGAAGAGACCCAGTACTTC
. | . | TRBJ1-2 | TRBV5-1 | CASSLGGQSYGYTF | TGCGCCAGCAGCTTGGGAGGACAGTCCTATGGCTACACCTTC
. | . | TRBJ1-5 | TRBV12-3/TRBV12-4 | CASSDRVNQPQHF | TGTGCCAGCAGTGACAGAGTCAATCAGCCCCAGCATTTT
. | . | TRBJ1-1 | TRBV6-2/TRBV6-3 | CASSYHVEAFF | TGTGCCAGCAGTTACCACGTTGAAGCTTTCTTT
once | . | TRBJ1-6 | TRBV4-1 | CASSQIDLFTNNSPLHF | TGCGCCAGCAGTCAAATAGACCTGTTCACAAATAATTCACCCCTCCACTTT
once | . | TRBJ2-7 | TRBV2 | CASSSYEQYF | TGTGCCAGCAGTTCCTACGAGCAGTACTTC
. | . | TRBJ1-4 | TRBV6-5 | CASSYGGAVYEKLFF | TGTGCCAGCAGTTACGGCGGGGCGGTGTACGAAAAACTGTTTTTT
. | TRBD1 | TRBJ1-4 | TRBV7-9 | CATGDRAASGEKLFF | TGTGCCACCGGGGACAGGGCCGCTTCAGGTGAAAAACTGTTTTTT
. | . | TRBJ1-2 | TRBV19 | CASSVPRGGLLSGYTF | TGTGCCAGTAGTGTCCCTCGGGGAGGGCTATTGTCTGGCTACACCTTC
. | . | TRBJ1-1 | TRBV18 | CASSRGSAEAFF | TGTGCCAGCTCACGTGGATCTGCTGAAGCTTTCTTT
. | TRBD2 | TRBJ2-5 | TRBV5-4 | CASSYRLAGGIETQYF | TGTGCCAGCAGCTACCGACTAGCGGGGGGGATAGAGACCCAGTACTTC